This section outlines one T cell receptor beta chain sequence together with its context. Germline-derived CDR1 and CDR2 are MNHEY and SMNVEV (reference sequence). The trim removed 6 bases at V and 2 bases at J, leaving 7 bases unmatched. The CDR3 loop spans 14 amino acids. This sample is drawn from a study of blood T cell repertoires in COVID-19. Libraries were prepared by immunoSEQ multiplex PCR; TCRdb keeps only in-frame clonotypes and omits some of them. The data contain about 250,000 clones, about nine tenths of them singletons. The TCR comes from a woman aged 30 to 39 with COVID-19, enrolled during active disease. V usage is TRBV27 and J usage is TRBJ2-7, with 7 bases matching TRBD1. Material: peripheral blood. The CDR3: CASSQPGTAYEQYF. The CDR3 DNA reads TGTGCCAGCAGCCAACCTGGGACAGCCTACGAGCAGTACTTC.